This T cell receptor (beta chain) was retrieved from a study of blood T cell repertoires in COVID-19. On the study more broadly: Both acute and convalescent COVID-19 samples were obtained from the United States, Italy and Spain. PBMCs, B-cell-depleted T cells, or T cells were the source of the cDNA or gDNA that made up the material.

Authors' methods: Amplification of reference gene primers provided the estimated nucleated cell counts. This table comes from immunoSEQ multiplex PCR, and its TCRdb copy is limited to in-frame clones, with some not included. V and J calls and clone size follow that table, whereas D and trimming were derived from the DNA. This sample has roughly 180,000 clones, with approximately 80% found just once. This CDR3 is 17 amino acids long. The TCR comes from a human donor in a cohort sampled during active COVID-19. Material: peripheral blood. The V and J genes are TRBV21-1 and TRBJ2-5; the table gives TRBD2 as D, unverified against the DNA. TRBV21-1 is a known pseudogene. CDR3 residues: CASSPHGTSGGKETQYF. In DNA, the CDR3 is TGTGCCAGCAGCCCACACGGGACTAGCGGGGGTAAAGAGACCCAGTACTTC.